The subject of this entry is one T cell receptor (beta chain). The source of the sample is a study of blood T cell repertoires in COVID-19. The assay was immunoSEQ multiplex PCR, and TCRdb's table has in-frame clones only and misses some. The table has about 220,000 clones, around 88% seen once. This TCR derives from a woman in her fifties or sixties with acute COVID-19. Sequenced: PBMCs or T cells enriched from blood (not recorded which).

Here the CDR3 DNA reads TGCGCCAGCAGCTCCCGGGACTATGGCTACACCTTC. It codes for CASSSRDYGYTF. The gene calls are TRBV5-1 and TRBJ1-2, with no clear D. This CDR3 has 12 residues. Germline V gene data show CDR1 as SGHRS and CDR2 as YFSETQ. Trimming took 3 bases from V and 3 from J, leaving 6 bases between them.